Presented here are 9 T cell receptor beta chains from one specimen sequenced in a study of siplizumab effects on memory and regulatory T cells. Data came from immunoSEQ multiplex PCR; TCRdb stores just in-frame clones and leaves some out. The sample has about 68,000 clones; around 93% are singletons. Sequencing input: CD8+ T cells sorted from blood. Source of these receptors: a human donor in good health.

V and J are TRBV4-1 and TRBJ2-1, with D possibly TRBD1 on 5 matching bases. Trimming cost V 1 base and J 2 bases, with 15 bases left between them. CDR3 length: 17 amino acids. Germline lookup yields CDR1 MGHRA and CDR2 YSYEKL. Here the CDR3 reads CASSQVGRGRAYNEQFF. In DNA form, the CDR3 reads TGCGCCAGCAGCCAAGTGGGAAGGGGTAGGGCCTACAATGAGCAGTTCTTC.

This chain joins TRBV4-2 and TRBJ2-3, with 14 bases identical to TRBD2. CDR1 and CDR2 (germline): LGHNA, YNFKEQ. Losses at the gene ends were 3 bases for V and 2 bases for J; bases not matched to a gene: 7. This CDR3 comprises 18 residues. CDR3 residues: CASSHPLGLAGDTDTQYF. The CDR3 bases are TGTGCCAGCAGCCACCCCCTGGGACTAGCGGGGGACACAGATACGCAGTATTTT.

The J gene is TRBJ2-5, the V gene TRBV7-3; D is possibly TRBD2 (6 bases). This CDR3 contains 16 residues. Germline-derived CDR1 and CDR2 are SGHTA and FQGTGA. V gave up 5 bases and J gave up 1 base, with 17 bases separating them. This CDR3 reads CASSPGWGVPQETQYF. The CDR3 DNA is TGTGCCAGCAGCCCCGGATGGGGGGTACCCCAAGAGACCCAGTACTTC. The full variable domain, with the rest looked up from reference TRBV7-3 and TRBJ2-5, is GAGVSQTPSNKVTEKGKYVELRCDPISGHTALYWYRQSLGQGPEFLIYFQGTGAADDSGLPNDRFFAVRPEGSVSTLKIQRTERGDSAVYLCASSPGWGVPQETQYFGPGTRLLVL.

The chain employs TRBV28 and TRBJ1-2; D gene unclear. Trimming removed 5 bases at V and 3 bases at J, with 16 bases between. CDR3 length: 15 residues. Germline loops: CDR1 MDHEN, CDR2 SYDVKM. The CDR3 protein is CASSPSGSLDYGYTF. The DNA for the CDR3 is TGTGCCAGCAGTCCCTCGGGCAGTTTGGACTATGGCTACACCTTC.

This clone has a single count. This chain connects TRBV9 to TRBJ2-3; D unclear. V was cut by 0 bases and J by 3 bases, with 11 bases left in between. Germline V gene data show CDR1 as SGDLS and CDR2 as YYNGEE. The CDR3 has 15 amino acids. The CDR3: CASSVAGRPTDTQYF. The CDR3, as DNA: TGTGCCAGCAGCGTAGCCGGCAGACCAACAGATACGCAGTATTTT.

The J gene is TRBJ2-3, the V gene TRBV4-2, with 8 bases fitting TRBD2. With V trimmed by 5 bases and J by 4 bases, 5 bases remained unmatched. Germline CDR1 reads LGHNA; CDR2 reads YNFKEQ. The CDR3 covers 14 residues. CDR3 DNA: TGTGCCAGCAGCGGCGGGGGGCTGGCAGATACGCAGTATTTT. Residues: CASSGGGLADTQYF.

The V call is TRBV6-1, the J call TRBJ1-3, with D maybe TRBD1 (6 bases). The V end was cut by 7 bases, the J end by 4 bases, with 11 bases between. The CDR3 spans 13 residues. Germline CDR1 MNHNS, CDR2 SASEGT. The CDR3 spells CASMYRAGNTIYF. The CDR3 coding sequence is TGTGCCAGCATGTACAGGGCGGGAAACACCATATATTTT.

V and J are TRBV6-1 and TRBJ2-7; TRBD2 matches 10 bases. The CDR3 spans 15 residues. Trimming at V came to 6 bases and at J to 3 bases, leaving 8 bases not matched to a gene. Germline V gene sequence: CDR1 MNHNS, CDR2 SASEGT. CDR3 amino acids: CASSQGLAEIYEQYF. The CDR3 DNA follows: TGTGCCAGCAGCCAAGGACTAGCGGAAATCTACGAGCAGTACTTC.

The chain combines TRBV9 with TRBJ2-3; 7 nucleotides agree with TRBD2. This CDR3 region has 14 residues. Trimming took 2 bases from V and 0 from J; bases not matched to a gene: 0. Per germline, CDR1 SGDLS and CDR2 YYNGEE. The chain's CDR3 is CASSVGGSTDTQYF. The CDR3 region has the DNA TGTGCCAGCAGCGTCGGGGGGAGCACAGATACGCAGTATTTT.